A selection of T cell receptor beta chains follows, all from one sample in a study of blood T cell repertoires in COVID-19. Sequenced by immunoSEQ multiplex PCR; TCRdb stores in-frame clones only, minus some. The sample lists around 220,000 clones; approximately 86% were seen once. Material: PBMCs or T cells enriched from blood (not recorded which). The receptor set was obtained from a woman aged 50 to 60 with acute COVID-19. Each CDR3 is given with its conserved first and last residue. The D gene is left open where the match is weak. Size is omitted from some rows. Given values are once, few, many or a class for expanded clones.

d_call | j_call | v_call | clone_size | cdr3_nt | cdr3_aa
- | TRBJ1-4 | TRBV27 | - | TGTGCCAGCAGTTTATTCTCCTCGGACGGGAATAATGAAAAACTGTTTTTT | CASSLFSSDGNNEKLFF
TRBD1 | TRBJ1-5 | TRBV28 | - | TGTGCCAGCAGTCCAACGACAGGGTTTGGCAATCAGCCCCAGCATTTT | CASSPTTGFGNQPQHF
- | TRBJ2-2 | TRBV19 | - | TGTGCCAGTAGTATAGAAGGGGTCGGGGAGCTGTTTTTT | CASSIEGVGELFF
- | TRBJ1-2 | TRBV6-5 | - | TGTGCCAGCAGTTACCCGGGGGAGACGGGCGGCTACACCTTC | CASSYPGETGGYTF
TRBD2 | TRBJ2-3 | TRBV9 | - | TGTGCCAGCAGCGCTAGCGGGAGTGTCAATACGCAGTATTTT | CASSASGSVNTQYF
- | TRBJ2-2 | TRBV5-5 | - | TGTGCCAGCAGCTTGCATGACACCGGGGAGCTGTTTTTT | CASSLHDTGELFF
- | TRBJ2-1 | TRBV4-3 | - | TGCGCCAGCAGCCAAACCCCGGTCGGGACTGACAATGAGCAGTTCTTC | CASSQTPVGTDNEQFF
- | TRBJ1-5 | TRBV5-1 | - | TGCGCCAGCAGCCAACAGGGCAATCAGCCCCAGCATTTT | CASSQQGNQPQHF
TRBD1 | TRBJ1-5 | TRBV29-1 | - | TGCAGCGTTGAGGTAGGGGGCGGTCAGCCCCAGCATTTT | CSVEVGGGQPQHF
- | TRBJ2-3 | TRBV7-3 | - | TGTGCCAGCAGCTTTACTGGCACAGATACGCAGTATTTT | CASSFTGTDTQYF
- | TRBJ1-2 | TRBV24-1 | - | TGTGCCACCAGTTCCGGGACACAGTATGGCTACACCTTC | CATSSGTQYGYTF
TRBD1 | TRBJ1-5 | TRBV15 | once | TGTGCCACCAGCAGACCAGGACAGGGACGGCTATTTTATAGCAATCAGCCCCAGCATTTT | CATSRPGQGRLFYSNQPQHF
TRBD2 | TRBJ2-2 | TRBV18 | once | TGTGCCAGCTCACCCAGGACCCCTCAAAAAGGAGCGGGAGGCGGAACCGGGGAGCTGTTTTTT | CASSPRTPQKGAGGGTGELFF
TRBD2 | TRBJ2-2 | TRBV7-3 | once | TGTGCCAGCAGCCCCGGGGGGGGCACCGGGGAGCTGTTTTTT | CASSPGGGTGELFF
TRBD1 | TRBJ1-2 | TRBV18 | - | TGTGCCAGCTCACCGTCACAGGGGGTTGGCTACACCTTC | CASSPSQGVGYTF
- | TRBJ1-1 | TRBV4-3 | - | TGCGCCAGCAGCCAAGATTGGCATCGAGGGTACACTGAAGCTTTCTTT | CASSQDWHRGYTEAFF
TRBD2 | TRBJ2-7 | TRBV9 | - | TGTGCCAGCAGCGTAGGCGAGCGGGAGGGAACCTACGAGCAGTACTTC | CASSVGEREGTYEQYF
- | TRBJ2-5 | TRBV18 | - | TGTGCCAGCTCACCACGAGTACGGGGGGAGACCCAGTACTTC | CASSPRVRGETQYF
TRBD2 | TRBJ2-7 | TRBV6-7 | - | TGTGCCAGCACCCACGGGGAGACTAGCGCCTACGAGCAGTACTTC | CASTHGETSAYEQYF
- | TRBJ1-4 | TRBV28 | - | TGTGCCAGCAGTGGACCAGGGACTGGTGAAAAACTGTTTTTT | CASSGPGTGEKLFF
- | TRBJ1-2 | TRBV6-5 | - | TGTGCCAGCAGTTACTTTCCCAGGGGCTATGGCTACACCTTC | CASSYFPRGYGYTF
- | TRBJ1-1 | TRBV25-1 | - | TGTGCCAGCAGAAAAGGGGGAGGGGAAGCTTTCTTT | CASRKGGGEAFF
TRBD2 | TRBJ2-4 | TRBV19 | - | TGTGCCAGTAGTATCTCCCGGCTAGCGGGAGCCAAAAACATTCAGTACTTC | CASSISRLAGAKNIQYF
TRBD1 | TRBJ2-1 | TRBV29-1 | - | TGCAGCGCCACGGCGGGCAGGGGGCTGGTATACAATGAGCAGTTCTTC | CSATAGRGLVYNEQFF
- | TRBJ1-3 | TRBV7-9 | - | TGTGCCAGCAGCTTAGTCGGGAGGGGCTCTGGAAACACCATATATTTT | CASSLVGRGSGNTIYF
TRBD1 | TRBJ1-2 | TRBV7-9 | - | TGTGCCAGCAGCTTTGGACAGGGTGAGGGCTACACCTTC | CASSFGQGEGYTF
- | TRBJ2-2 | TRBV27 | - | TGTGCCAGCAGTTTCCCAGGGTACGGGGAGCTGTTTTTT | CASSFPGYGELFF
TRBD1 | TRBJ1-4 | TRBV7-2 | - | TGTGCCAGCAGACAGGGGTTGAATGAAAAACTGTTTTTT | CASRQGLNEKLFF
TRBD2 | TRBJ2-5 | TRBV2 | - | TGTGCCAGCAGTTTAGCGGGAGGTGTAGAGACCCAGTACTTC | CASSLAGGVETQYF